The 26 T cell receptor beta chains given below trace back to one sample, sequenced in a study of cytomegalovirus exposure and HLA in healthy donors. The PCR made use of 60 Vbeta and 13 Jbeta primers. Libraries were prepared by immunoSEQ multiplex PCR; TCRdb keeps only in-frame clonotypes and omits some of them. This table holds around 280,000 clones, about 90% found once. Material for sequencing was PBMCs. The receptors stem from a young woman in good health and CMV-seronegative.

V usage is TRBV15 and J usage is TRBJ2-5; D call uncertain. The CDR3 has 16 amino acids. Germline values: CDR1 LNHNV, CDR2 YYDKDF (reference sequence). V dropped 1 base and J dropped 3 bases, with 15 bases sitting between them. CDR3 loop: CATSRVGSTWEETQYF. The CDR3 DNA is TGTGCCACCAGCAGAGTGGGCTCTACGTGGGAAGAGACCCAGTACTTC. The whole variable domain, remainder taken from reference TRBV15 and TRBJ2-5, is DAMVIQNPRYQVTQFGKPVTLSCSQTLNHNVMYWYQQKSSQAPKLLFHYYDKDFNNEADTPDNFQSRRPNTSFCFLDIRSPGLGDTAMYLCATSRVGSTWEETQYFGPGTRLLVL.

The chain couples TRBV11-3 to TRBJ2-5, with TRBD2 as a possible D gene (5 bases). CDR3 length: 13 residues. V lost 3 bases to trimming and J lost 5 bases, with 10 bases between them. In germline, CDR1 is SGHNT, CDR2 YENEEA. CDR3: CASSLLRGETQYF. The CDR3 nucleotides are TGTGCCAGCAGCTTGTTGCGAGGGGAGACCCAGTACTTC.

This chain uses TRBV19 with TRBJ2-4, with 10 bases lining up with TRBD1. With V trimmed by 5 bases and J by 1 base, 8 bases remained unmatched. The V gene's germline CDR1 is LNHDA and CDR2 SQIVND (reference sequence). CDR3 length: 17 residues. CDR3 in DNA: TGTGCCAGTAGTGAGGGGGCGGACAGGGGGGCCAAAAACATTCAGTACTTC. Translation gives CASSEGADRGAKNIQYF.

The gene calls are TRBV5-4 and TRBJ1-6; possible D gene TRBD1, 6 bases. Germline V CDR1 and CDR2: SGHNT, YYREEE (reference sequence). CDR3 length: 15 amino acids. The V gene lost 0 bases and the J gene lost 10 bases, with 14 bases spanning the gap. CDR3 nucleotides: TGTGCCAGCAGCTTGGCCGAGGGGGTAAGCTCACCCCTCCACTTT. Translation: CASSLAEGVSSPLHF.

The chain has TRBV6-6 and TRBJ2-1, with 7 bases fitting TRBD2. This CDR3 region has 12 residues. Germline assignment: CDR1 MNHNY and CDR2 SVGAGI (reference sequence). The CDR3 DNA is TGTGCAATAACGGGGGAGGGGAATGAGCAGTTCTTC. Its protein is CAITGEGNEQFF.

The gene calls are TRBV10-3 and TRBJ1-1, with TRBD1 identical over 7 bases. Per the germline V gene, CDR1 is ENHRY and CDR2 is SYGVKD. The CDR3 consists of 14 residues. With 3 bases clipped from V and 3 bases from J, the junction kept 4 bases outside the gene matches. The CDR3 coding sequence is TGTGCCATCAGTGACGACAGGGCTCACACTGAAGCTTTCTTT. Amino acids: CAISDDRAHTEAFF.

The chain has TRBV9 and TRBJ2-1; D unclear. In germline, CDR1 is SGDLS, CDR2 YYNGEE. This CDR3 has 15 amino acids. V was clipped by 4 bases and J by 0 bases, with 11 bases between them. The CDR3 nucleotides are TGTGCCAGCAGCCTCAGCTCTAGCTCCTACAATGAGCAGTTCTTC. This gives the protein CASSLSSSSYNEQFF. Full variable domain (missing parts from reference TRBV9 and TRBJ2-1): DSGVTQTPKHLITATGQRVTLRCSPRSGDLSVYWYQQSLDQGLQFLIQYYNGEERAKGNILERFSAQQFPDLHSELNLSSLELGDSALYFCASSLSSSSYNEQFFGPGTRLTVL.

The V gene is TRBV30, the J gene TRBJ1-2; 8 bases match TRBD1. The CDR3 length is 16 residues. Germline V gene lookup returns CDR1 GTSNPN and CDR2 SVGIG (reference sequence). With V trimmed by 0 bases and J by 7 bases, 13 bases remained unmatched. CDR3 DNA: TGTGCCTGGAGTGTATCGGTGGACAGGGTTTTCGCTGGCTACACCTTC. Protein product: CAWSVSVDRVFAGYTF.

This clone showed up just a few times. This chain links TRBV2 with TRBJ1-2; TRBD1 matches at 7 bases. This CDR3 spans 14 amino acids. CDR1 is SNHLY and CDR2 is FYNNEI in the germline V gene. Unmatched junction bases numbered 5, after V lost 7 bases and J lost 0 bases. CDR3: CASNLGTANYGYTF. The CDR3 DNA reads TGTGCCAGCAATCTCGGGACAGCTAACTATGGCTACACCTTC. Complete variable domain (other parts from reference TRBV2 and TRBJ1-2): EPEVTQTPSHQVTQMGQEVILRCVPISNHLYFYWYRQILGQKVEFLVSFYNNEISEKSEIFDDQFSVERPDGSNFTLKIRSTKLEDSAMYFCASNLGTANYGYTFGSGTRLTVV.

The table lists this clone with a count of one. The chain links TRBV6-5 to TRBJ2-7; a possible D gene is TRBD2 (6 bases). This CDR3 region has 16 residues. The germline gives CDR1 MNHEY, CDR2 SVGAGI. V lost 0 bases and J lost 3, with 15 bases in between. Here the CDR3 reads CASSYSRRGDFYEQYF. DNA for the CDR3: TGTGCCAGCAGTTACTCGCGGCGCGGGGATTTCTACGAGCAGTACTTC.

This clone was counted once. The chain recombines TRBV28 with TRBJ1-4; possibly TRBD1 for D (6 bases). Trimming shortened V by 2 bases and J by 10 bases, and 8 bases separated the two germline ends. This CDR3 contains 12 residues. CDR1 and CDR2 from the germline V gene are MDHEN and SYDVKM. The CDR3 DNA reads as TGTGCCAGCAGTTTAGACAGGCGAAAACTGTTTTTT. Amino acids: CASSLDRRKLFF. Using reference TRBV28 and TRBJ1-4 for the parts outside the CDR3, the full variable domain is DVKVTQSSRYLVKRTGEKVFLECVQDMDHENMFWYRQDPGLGLRLIYFSYDVKMKEKGDIPEGYSVSREKKERFSLILESASTNQTSMYLCASSLDRRKLFFGSGTQLSVL.

For the CDR3, the DNA is TGTGCCAGCCAACTCGGACAGCATGCCGCGCGGCAGTACTTC. Amino acids: CASQLGQHAARQYF. This chain connects TRBV6-5 to TRBJ2-7; possibly TRBD1 for D (6 bases). Per germline, CDR1 MNHEY and CDR2 SVGAGI. Trimming cost V 8 bases and J 9 bases, with 23 bases left between them. This CDR3 has 14 residues.

The rearrangement uses TRBV5-4 and TRBJ2-3; the match to TRBD2 covers 7 bases. Trimming cost V 4 bases and J 3 bases; bases outside gene matches: 8. This CDR3 is built from 15 residues. In germline, CDR1 is SGHNT, CDR2 YYREEE (reference sequence). Here the CDR3 DNA reads TGTGCCAGCAGCCCTCCGGGGGGAAAGACAGATACGCAGTATTTT. This translates into CASSPPGGKTDTQYF. Complete variable domain (other parts from reference TRBV5-4 and TRBJ2-3): ETGVTQSPTHLIKTRGQQVTLRCSSQSGHNTVSWYQQALGQGPQFIFQYYREEENGRGNFPPRFSGLQFPNYSSELNVNALELDDSALYLCASSPPGGKTDTQYFGPGTRLTVL.

The V and J genes are TRBV5-4 and TRBJ2-5; perhaps TRBD2 as D (6 bases). CDR1 is SGHNT, CDR2 YYREEE, per germline (reference sequence). V lost 0 bases and J lost 5, with 8 bases in between. This CDR3 contains 13 residues. The CDR3 sequence: CASSLAGGETQYF. CDR3 sequence (DNA): TGTGCCAGCAGCTTGGCTGGGGGGGAGACCCAGTACTTC.

The chain joins TRBV4-2 to TRBJ2-1, with 10 nucleotides matching TRBD2. Germline loops: CDR1 LGHNA, CDR2 YNFKEQ. Trimming at V came to 0 bases and at J to 7 bases, leaving 3 bases not matched to a gene. CDR3 length: 15 amino acids. CDR3 amino acids: CASSQDHSGGNEQFF. The CDR3 coding sequence is TGTGCCAGCAGCCAAGACCATAGCGGGGGGAATGAGCAGTTCTTC.

The chain recombines TRBV30 with TRBJ1-5, with unresolved D. Looked up from germline, CDR1 is GTSNPN and CDR2 is SVGIG (reference sequence). The V end lost 2 bases, the J end lost 7 bases, and 15 bases lay between the germline ends. CDR3 length: 14 amino acids. In nucleotides, the CDR3 is TGTGCCTGGAGTAGTTTTGCGGGAGAACAGCCCCAGCATTTT. It specifies CAWSSFAGEQPQHF.

CDR3 nucleotides: TGTGCCAGCAGCTTAGTCGTCGGCTACGAGCAGTACTTC. Encoded protein: CASSLVVGYEQYF. The chain couples TRBV7-9 to TRBJ2-7; no definite D call. With 1 base removed from V and 3 bases from J, the gap between germline ends came to 7 bases. Per the germline V gene, CDR1 is SEHNR and CDR2 is FQNEAQ (reference sequence). This CDR3 is built from 13 residues.

The chain carries TRBV15 and TRBJ2-1; 8 bases line up with TRBD2. Germline loops: CDR1 LNHNV, CDR2 YYDKDF (reference sequence). The ends lost 1 base at V and 7 bases at J; junction bases unmatched: 9. The length of the CDR3 is 16 residues. CDR3 DNA: TGTGCCACCAGCAGAGGGATAGCGGGGTCGCTTAATGAGCAGTTCTTC. Translation gives CATSRGIAGSLNEQFF. Together with reference TRBV15 and TRBJ2-1, the CDR3 gives the full variable domain: DAMVIQNPRYQVTQFGKPVTLSCSQTLNHNVMYWYQQKSSQAPKLLFHYYDKDFNNEADTPDNFQSRRPNTSFCFLDIRSPGLGDTAMYLCATSRGIAGSLNEQFFGPGTRLTVL.

This chain uses TRBV30 with TRBJ1-1, with 7 bases lining up with TRBD1. This CDR3 contains 12 residues. Germline CDR1 is GTSNPN and CDR2 is SVGIG (reference sequence). The CDR3 here is CAVYRGGTEAFF. The CDR3 DNA sequence: TGTGCAGTATACAGGGGCGGCACTGAAGCTTTCTTT.

The chain links TRBV2 to TRBJ1-5; weak D call: TRBD1 (5 bases). The V end lost 0 bases, the J end lost 5 bases, and 8 bases lay between the germline ends. CDR3 length: 14 amino acids. Germline CDR1 SNHLY, CDR2 FYNNEI. The CDR3 protein is CASSEAGLHQPQHF. The CDR3 DNA sequence: TGTGCCAGCAGTGAAGCGGGGCTTCATCAGCCCCAGCATTTT.

The V and J genes are TRBV9 and TRBJ2-2, with D possibly TRBD2 on 5 matching bases. Germline values: CDR1 SGDLS, CDR2 YYNGEE. The length of the CDR3 is 15 residues. Deletions cut 0 bases from V and 6 bases from J, with 12 bases between. The CDR3 coding sequence is TGTGCCAGCAGCGTAGCGGGGTCGAGGGCCGGGGAGCTGTTTTTT. It translates to CASSVAGSRAGELFF.

V gene TRBV19 combines with J gene TRBJ2-5; TRBD2 might be the D (6 bases). V was trimmed by 3 bases and J by 5 bases, leaving 16 bases between them. The CDR3 totals 15 residues. The V gene's germline CDR1 is LNHDA and CDR2 SQIVND (reference sequence). The CDR3 coding sequence is TGTGCCAGTAGTATCTCTACGGGGGTGGGGGAGACCCAGTACTTC. The encoded protein is CASSISTGVGETQYF.

The V and J genes are TRBV5-1 and TRBJ2-3; a weak D match, TRBD2 (6 bases). Trimming removed 0 bases from V and 2 bases from J, with 7 bases in between. The CDR3 has 14 residues. Per the germline V gene, CDR1 is SGHRS and CDR2 is YFSETQ. The CDR3 DNA follows: TGCGCCAGCAGCTTGGGCGGGGACACAGATACGCAGTATTTT. Translation: CASSLGGDTDTQYF.

The chain uses TRBV29-1 and TRBJ1-2; no firm D call. The V gene's germline CDR1 is SQVTM and CDR2 ANQGSEA. V gave up 7 bases and J gave up 3 bases, with 21 bases separating them. This CDR3 contains 15 residues. Here the CDR3 reads CSDDNQAFSDYGYTF. CDR3 sequence (DNA): TGCAGCGATGACAATCAGGCGTTCTCCGACTATGGCTACACCTTC.

The rearrangement uses TRBV11-3 and TRBJ2-2, with 7 bases matching TRBD2. Germline loops: CDR1 SGHNT, CDR2 YENEEA. The trim removed 2 bases at V and 4 bases at J, leaving 7 bases unmatched. The length of the CDR3 is 16 residues. The chain's CDR3 is CASSLLAGDPTGELFF. In DNA form, the CDR3 reads TGTGCCAGCAGCTTACTGGCGGGGGACCCCACCGGGGAGCTGTTTTTT.

This chain uses TRBV5-1 with TRBJ2-7, with 9 bases fitting TRBD1. The CDR3 extends over 14 amino acids. V trimming: 2 bases; J trimming: 3 bases; junction bases outside the gene matches: 3. Germline assignment: CDR1 SGHRS and CDR2 YFSETQ. The CDR3 loop is CASSLQGAGYEQYF. CDR3 bases: TGCGCCAGCAGCTTACAGGGGGCGGGCTACGAGCAGTACTTC.